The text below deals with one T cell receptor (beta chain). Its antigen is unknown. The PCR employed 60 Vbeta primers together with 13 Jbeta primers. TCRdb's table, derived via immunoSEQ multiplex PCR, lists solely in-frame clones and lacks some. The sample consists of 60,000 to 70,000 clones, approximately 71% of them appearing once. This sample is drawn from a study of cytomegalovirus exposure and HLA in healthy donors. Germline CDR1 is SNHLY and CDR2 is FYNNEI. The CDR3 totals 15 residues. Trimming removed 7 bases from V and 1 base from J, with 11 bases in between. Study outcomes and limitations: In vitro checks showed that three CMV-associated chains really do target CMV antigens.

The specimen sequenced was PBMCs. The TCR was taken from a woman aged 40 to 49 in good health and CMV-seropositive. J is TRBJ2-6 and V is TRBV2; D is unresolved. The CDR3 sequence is CASTLGVSGANVLTF. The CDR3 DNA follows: TGTGCCAGCACCCTAGGCGTTTCTGGGGCCAACGTCCTGACTTTC.